What follows are 27 T cell receptor beta chains derived from one specimen sequenced in a study of neurological immune-mediated disorders. TCRdb passed the 5' RACE reads through MiXCR, listing each CDR3 protein once. The data contain 65,000 to 85,000 distinct CDR3 sequences, 3.2% of them singletons. Sample: PBMCs. These receptors came from a woman aged 45-59 years with multiple sclerosis.

This clonotype was seen a few times. With a much larger clone just one base away, this may be a read error. The CDR3 does not close with the conserved phenylalanine or tryptophan, likely indicating a read error. The chain combines TRBV6-5 with TRBJ2-5; D is uncertain. This CDR3 contains 11 residues. Germline CDR1 and CDR2: MNHEY and SVGAGI. V lost 5 bases and J lost 5, with 6 bases in between. CDR3 nucleotides: TGTGCCAGCAGTAGTCGGGAGACCCAGTACTGC. Encoded protein: CASSSRETQYC.

In its sample, this clonotype was seen many times. The J gene is TRBJ2-1, the V gene TRBV20-1; TRBD1 matches at 8 bases. The CDR3 has 14 residues. CDR1 is DFQATT, CDR2 SNEGSKA, per germline (reference sequence). The CDR3 DNA is TGCAGCGCACAACCGGGACAGGCTGACAATGAGCAGTTCTTC. Its protein product is CSAQPGQADNEQFF.

The chain recombines TRBV12-2 with TRBJ2-2; the listed D gene, TRBD2, was not tested against the DNA. TRBV12-2 represents a pseudogene. CDR3 size: 17 residues. CDR3 in DNA: TGTGCAAGTCGCTTAGCGAATCGCGGGAGGGATACCGGGGAGCTGTTTTTT. It translates to CASRLANRGRDTGELFF.

V gene TRBV5-6 combines with J gene TRBJ1-2; no firm D call. CDR1 is SGHDT, CDR2 YYEEEE, per germline. This CDR3 is built from 12 residues. Trimming removed 3 bases from V and 7 bases from J, with 10 bases in between. The CDR3 region is CASSSSSGGYTF. CDR3 nucleotides: TGTGCCAGCAGCTCGTCCTCGGGTGGCTACACCTTC.

This clonotype was counted many times. This sequence joins TRBV7-3 and TRBJ2-3, with D perhaps assigned TRBD1 or TRBD2 (7 bases each). There are 20 residues in the CDR3. Trimming cost V 5 bases and J 8 bases, with 35 bases left between them. Germline CDR1 and CDR2: SGHTA and FQGTGA. The CDR3 loop is CASSQGGAGWAPARSGTQYF. CDR3 nucleotides: TGTGCCAGCAGCCAGGGGGGAGCGGGGTGGGCCCCGGCACGATCTGGTACGCAGTATTTT.

This clonotype was observed at least ten times. This chain's CDR3 is CASSQLTGTGELFF. CDR3 DNA sequence: TGCGCCAGCAGCCAACTGACGGGAACCGGGGAGCTGTTTTTT. The chain recombines TRBV4-3 with TRBJ2-2, with a tentative D call TRBD2 (5 bases). Germline lookup yields CDR1 LGHNA and CDR2 YSLEER. Trimming removed 2 bases at V and 5 bases at J, with 9 bases between. The CDR3 length is 14 residues.

This clonotype was recorded at least ten times. The chain carries TRBV20-1 and TRBJ1-2; 9 bases are a match to TRBD1. V lost 6 bases, J lost 5 bases, and 22 bases stayed unmatched. This CDR3 is built from 18 residues. Germline CDR1 is DFQATT and CDR2 is SNEGSKA (reference sequence). The CDR3 loop reads CSALGIMGQGIPEYGYTF. CDR3 sequence (DNA): TGCAGTGCCCTAGGAATCATGGGACAGGGAATCCCGGAGTATGGCTACACCTTC.

This clonotype showed up many times. The chain uses TRBV6-6 and TRBJ1-6; tentative D call: TRBD1 (6 bases). Between the trimmed V and J ends, which lost 2 bases and 4 bases, there was a span of 9 bases. Germline assignment: CDR1 MNHNY and CDR2 SVGAGI (reference sequence). CDR3 size: 15 residues. The chain's CDR3 is CASSYGGTYNSPLHF. The CDR3 DNA sequence: TGTGCCAGCAGTTACGGGGGGACATATAATTCACCCCTCCACTTT.

This clonotype was found many times. V is TRBV20-1 and J is TRBJ2-3; perhaps TRBD2 as D (6 bases). Deletions cut 4 bases from V and 2 bases from J, with 16 bases between. The germline CDR1 and CDR2 sequences are DFQATT and SNEGSKA (reference sequence). The length of the CDR3 is 15 residues. Here the CDR3 reads CSATSRAGFTDTQYF. The CDR3 DNA is TGCAGTGCTACATCCCGGGCGGGGTTCACAGATACGCAGTATTTT.

This clonotype was recorded many times. This sequence joins TRBV10-3 and TRBJ1-3; D not resolved. The CDR3 spans 15 residues. V was pared by 0 bases and J by 2 bases, with 8 bases between. Germline lookup yields CDR1 ENHRY and CDR2 SYGVKD. CDR3 region: CAISESTVTGNTIYF. As DNA, the CDR3 is TGTGCCATCAGTGAGTCTACGGTAACTGGAAACACCATATATTTT.

In its sample, this clonotype was seen many times. This chain links TRBV5-1 with TRBJ2-2; 10 bases map to TRBD1. The CDR3 loop spans 15 amino acids. The germline V gene has CDR1 SGHRS and CDR2 YFSETQ. The J segment lost 3 bases and the V segment lost 4 bases, leaving 3 bases of the junction unmatched. CDR3 protein: CASSTGQGDTGELFF. The CDR3 nucleotides read TGCGCCAGCAGCACAGGACAGGGGGACACCGGGGAGCTGTTTTTT.

In its sample, this clonotype was seen many times. The chain couples TRBV7-9 to TRBJ2-3, with TRBD2 identical over 7 bases. V was clipped by 5 bases and J by 2 bases; unmatched bases: 7. The CDR3 has 15 amino acids. Germline loops: CDR1 SEHNR, CDR2 FQNEAQ (reference sequence). The CDR3 DNA sequence: TGTGCCAGCAGCGGAACCGGGACTACCACAGATACGCAGTATTTT. This sequence encodes CASSGTGTTTDTQYF.

This clonotype was seen many times. The rearrangement uses TRBV12-3 or TRBV12-4 and TRBJ2-1; 7 bases match TRBD1. V gave up 6 bases and J gave up 5 bases; unmatched junction bases: 7. The length of the CDR3 is 14 residues. CDR3 nucleotides: TGTGCCAGCAGACCCCACAGGGGAGACAATGAGCAGTTCTTC. This translates into CASRPHRGDNEQFF.

This clonotype was found many times. The chain combines TRBV4-1 with TRBJ2-1; possibly TRBD2 for D (7 bases). CDR3 size: 15 residues. The V and J ends lost 1 base and 7 bases respectively, with 14 bases between them. The germline V gene has CDR1 MGHRA and CDR2 YSYEKL. The CDR3 is CASSQVRGGRNEQFF. In DNA form, the CDR3 reads TGCGCCAGCAGCCAAGTTAGGGGGGGCAGGAATGAGCAGTTCTTC.

This clonotype occurred a few times. This may be a read error, as it is one base from a much larger clone. CDR3 nucleotide sequence: TGTGCCAGCAGCCGCACCACAAGCACAGATACGCAGTATTTT. Its protein product is CASSRTTSTDTQYF. The chain joins TRBV12-3 or TRBV12-4 to TRBJ2-3; no firm D call. V was pared by 6 bases and J by 0 bases, with 10 bases between. CDR3 length: 14 residues.

In its sample, this clonotype was seen many times. The chain links TRBV6-2 or TRBV6-3 to TRBJ2-7; the D is unclear. Germline V gene data show CDR1 as MNHEY and CDR2 as SVGEGT. Trimming stripped 7 bases from V and 1 base from J, with 17 bases between. This CDR3 is built from 15 residues. The CDR3 coding sequence is TGTGCCAGCACCACTTCAAGGGTGGGTTCCTACGAGCAGTACGTC. Translated, it gives CASTTSRVGSYEQYV.

This clonotype was detected many times. The chain uses TRBV20-1 and TRBJ1-2; D is unresolved. This CDR3 region has 14 residues. The germline CDR1 and CDR2 sequences are DFQATT and SNEGSKA (reference sequence). V was trimmed by 2 bases and J by 4 bases, leaving 14 bases between them. In DNA, the CDR3 is TGCAGTGCTAGAAAGGGTCCGATAAGCTATGGCTACACCTTC. Translation gives CSARKGPISYGYTF.

This clonotype was recorded many times. This chain joins TRBV11-2 and TRBJ1-1; D not resolved. Deletions cut 5 bases from V and 0 bases from J, with 10 bases between. The CDR3 is made up of 14 amino acids. Germline loops: CDR1 SGHAT, CDR2 FQNNGV. Written as DNA, the CDR3 is TGTGCCAGCAGCCCATGGGGATTGAACACTGAAGCTTTCTTT. Residues: CASSPWGLNTEAFF.

Many counts were recorded for this clonotype. This rearrangement joins TRBV20-1 to TRBJ1-5, with unresolved D. Germline CDR1 DFQATT, CDR2 SNEGSKA (reference sequence). The CDR3 length is 12 residues. V dropped 6 bases and J dropped 8 bases, with 14 bases sitting between them. The DNA for the CDR3 is TGCAGTGCCCAGGAAGCTTTTGAGCCCCAGCATTTT. Translating it yields CSAQEAFEPQHF.

This clonotype was seen at least ten times. This rearrangement joins TRBV5-5 to TRBJ1-2; 7 bases line up with TRBD1. Germline values: CDR1 SGHKS, CDR2 YYEKEE (reference sequence). This CDR3 has 14 residues. With 0 bases clipped from V and 8 bases from J, the junction kept 7 bases outside the gene matches. CDR3 protein: CASSLAQGGLGYTF. The CDR3 coding sequence is TGTGCCAGCAGCTTGGCCCAGGGGGGTTTGGGCTACACCTTC.

This clonotype was seen ten or more times. The chain is built from TRBV6-5 and TRBJ2-1; unclear D gene. The CDR3 has 13 amino acids. V lost 0 bases to trimming and J lost 12 bases, with 12 bases between them. Germline loops: CDR1 MNHEY, CDR2 SVGAGI. CDR3 sequence (DNA): TGTGCCAGCAGTTACTCGGGCGGCCCAGGGCAGTTCTTC. Its translation is CASSYSGGPGQFF.

This clonotype has a count of ten or more. V usage is TRBV4-2 and J usage is TRBJ1-3; D not resolved. V gave up 0 bases and J gave up 8 bases, with 8 bases separating them. CDR3 length: 13 residues. Germline V CDR1 and CDR2: LGHNA, YNFKEQ. CDR3 bases: TGTGCCAGCAGCCAAGATCGGCGAGACACCATATATTTT. Its protein is CASSQDRRDTIYF.

This clonotype was recorded at least ten times. The V gene is TRBV20-1, the J gene TRBJ2-3; TRBD2 agrees at 8 bases. CDR3 size: 15 residues. Looked up from germline, CDR1 is DFQATT and CDR2 is SNEGSKA (reference sequence). Unmatched junction bases numbered 11, after V lost 4 bases and J lost 5 bases. The CDR3 protein is CSANFLGRAVDTQYF. DNA for the CDR3: TGCAGTGCTAATTTCCTCGGGAGGGCCGTAGATACGCAGTATTTT.

This clonotype occurred many times. The rearrangement uses TRBV20-1 and TRBJ1-2; D is undetermined. CDR3 length equals 13 residues. Per the germline V gene, CDR1 is DFQATT and CDR2 is SNEGSKA (reference sequence). V was pared by 1 base and J by 3 bases, with 9 bases between. The CDR3 region is CSARVAYDYGYTF. As DNA, the CDR3 is TGCAGTGCTAGAGTAGCCTATGACTATGGCTACACCTTC.

This clonotype was seen repeatedly, ten times or more. This rearrangement joins TRBV20-1 to TRBJ1-5, with a weak D call TRBD1 (6 bases). Deletions cut 3 bases from V and 0 bases from J, with 21 bases between. This CDR3 comprises 18 residues. Germline V gene sequence: CDR1 DFQATT, CDR2 SNEGSKA (reference sequence). This chain's CDR3 is CSASRGSVGRHSNQPQHF. CDR3 in DNA: TGCAGTGCTAGTAGGGGGTCTGTAGGCAGACATAGCAATCAGCCCCAGCATTTT.

This clonotype was counted between two and nine times. A much larger clone differs by one base, so this may be a read error. The genes are TRBV12-3 or TRBV12-4 and TRBJ1-1; D is uncertain. The V end was cut by 7 bases, the J end by 1 base, with 10 bases between. The CDR3 is made up of 13 amino acids. CDR3 protein: CASTRKTNTEAFF. CDR3 DNA: TGTGCCAGCACCCGAAAGACGAACACTGAAGCTTTCTTT.

This clonotype was seen at least ten times. The rearrangement joins TRBV5-1 to TRBJ2-5; the D is unclear. This CDR3 is built from 15 residues. The V end was cut by 4 bases, the J end by 3 bases, with 16 bases between. CDR1 is SGHRS, CDR2 YFSETQ, per germline. The DNA of the CDR3 is TGCGCCAGCAGCCCTACGCCCGGAACAGAAGAGACCCAGTACTTC. It translates to CASSPTPGTEETQYF.